Below, 12 T cell receptor beta chains from the same sample are listed, as sequenced in a study of vaccination effects on CD4 cells after COVID-19. In the ViraFEST assay, antigen-specific CD4+ clonotypes were identified by expansion after peptide-pool stimulation. Cells that had been cultured for 10 days were the source of isolated CD4+ T cells. Documented for the person is a PCR-confirmed SARS-CoV-2 infection occurring between March and December 2020. Measured with immunoSEQ multiplex PCR; TCRdb has only the in-frame clones, and not every one. The sample lists 20,000 to 30,000 clones, 75% to 80% occurring once. Their antigen targets remain unknown. This specimen consisted of CD4+ T cells from PBMCs cultured with HCoV-NL63 spike peptides, obtained before COVID-19 vaccination. The receptors stem from a human donor who had a prior SARS-CoV-2 infection.

The chain recombines TRBV19 with TRBJ2-7; 9 bases match TRBD1. The germline V gene has CDR1 LNHDA and CDR2 SQIVND (reference sequence). The J segment lost 5 bases and the V segment lost 8 bases, leaving 7 bases of the junction unmatched. The length of the CDR3 is 13 residues. The CDR3 sequence: CASGRDRADEQYF. The CDR3 nucleotides are TGTGCCAGTGGCCGGGACAGGGCAGACGAGCAGTACTTC.

This clone was seen a handful of times. The J gene is TRBJ2-3, the V gene TRBV10-3; D perhaps matches TRBD2 (5 bases). This CDR3 has 16 amino acids. Looked up from germline, CDR1 is ENHRY and CDR2 is SYGVKD. Trimming left V 4 bases short and J 0 bases short, with 14 bases between. DNA of the CDR3: TGTGCCATCAGTGCCAGCGGAGGAACGAGCACAGATACGCAGTATTTT. Translation gives CAISASGGTSTDTQYF.

V usage is TRBV29-1 and J usage is TRBJ2-7; D is uncertain. The CDR3 is 16 residues long. The V end lost 0 bases, the J end lost 4 bases, and 19 bases lay between the germline ends. CDR1 is SQVTM and CDR2 is ANQGSEA in the germline V gene. The CDR3 loop reads CSVEDSGRTGSYEQYF. The CDR3 DNA sequence: TGCAGCGTTGAAGATTCGGGCCGAACCGGTTCATACGAGCAGTACTTC.

The J gene is TRBJ2-2, the V gene TRBV6-5; TRBD2 might be the D (6 bases). Germline assignment: CDR1 MNHEY and CDR2 SVGAGI. The CDR3 spans 15 residues. Trimming pared 6 bases from V and 1 base from J, leaving 12 bases between. The DNA of the CDR3 is TGTGCCAGCAGCTCGGGACTCCTGAACACCGGGGAGCTGTTTTTT. Translating it yields CASSSGLLNTGELFF.

The J gene is TRBJ2-3, the V gene TRBV20-1; D gene uncertain. CDR3 length: 12 amino acids. Germline V gene lookup returns CDR1 DFQATT and CDR2 SNEGSKA (reference sequence). With 5 bases removed from V and 0 bases from J, the gap between germline ends came to 6 bases. The CDR3 is CSAGESTDTQYF. The CDR3 coding sequence is TGCAGTGCTGGTGAGAGCACAGATACGCAGTATTTT.

The V and J genes are TRBV11-1 and TRBJ2-7; D call uncertain. This CDR3 is built from 16 residues. The V end was cut by 1 base, the J end by 5 bases, with 18 bases between. Germline CDR1 SGHAT, CDR2 FQDESV (reference sequence). The CDR3 loop is CASSLVGRSSGHEQYF. The CDR3 coding sequence is TGTGCCAGCAGCTTAGTAGGAAGGAGTTCTGGTCACGAGCAGTACTTC.

The chain recombines TRBV11-2 with TRBJ2-1; a weak D match, TRBD2 (5 bases). Germline V gives CDR1 SGHAT, CDR2 FQNNGV. The CDR3 covers 13 residues. V lost 5 bases to trimming and J lost 5 bases, with 10 bases between them. The CDR3 here is CASSPGLNNEQFF. CDR3 DNA sequence: TGTGCCAGCAGCCCAGGACTTAACAATGAGCAGTTCTTC. The full variable domain, in which reference TRBV11-2 and TRBJ2-1 provide the parts outside the CDR3, is EAGVAQSPRYKIIEKRQSVAFWCNPISGHATLYWYQQILGQGPKLLIQFQNNGVVDDSQLPKDRFSAERLKGVDSTLKIQPAKLEDSAVYLCASSPGLNNEQFFGPGTRLTVL.

This chain joins TRBV11-3 and TRBJ2-5; no firm D call. In germline, CDR1 is SGHNT, CDR2 YENEEA. This CDR3 region has 12 residues. Trimming took off 6 bases at V and 0 bases at J, with 5 bases between the two ends. The CDR3 nucleotides read TGTGCCAGCAGGGGATACCAAGAGACCCAGTACTTC. It specifies CASRGYQETQYF.

The chain employs TRBV7-9 and TRBJ2-1; 11 bases map to TRBD2. Germline V lookup: CDR1 SEHNR, CDR2 FQNEAQ (reference sequence). The junction had 7 bases not matched to a gene; V was cut back by 5 bases and J by 10 bases. The CDR3 contains 14 residues. CDR3 in DNA: TGTGCCAGCAGCCCTAGCGGGAGGTCGGGAGAGCAGTTCTTC. Amino acid sequence: CASSPSGRSGEQFF.

This clone was found once. V and J are TRBV3-1 (or the pseudogene TRBV3-2) and TRBJ2-5; either TRBD1 or TRBD2 may supply D (6 bases each). V lost 4 bases, J lost 5 bases, and 17 bases lay in between. Germline CDR1 reads LGHDT; CDR2 reads YNNKEL (reference sequence). This CDR3 has 15 residues. The CDR3 sequence: CASSPYVGGSETQYF. The CDR3 DNA is TGTGCCAGCAGCCCGTATGTAGGGGGGTCCGAGACCCAGTACTTC.

V is TRBV4-2 and J is TRBJ1-1; D ambiguous. This CDR3 is built from 16 residues. Germline values: CDR1 LGHNA, CDR2 YNFKEQ. The V end lost 4 bases, the J end lost 0 bases, and 15 bases lay between the germline ends. The CDR3 loop reads CASSRSSTLMNTEAFF. The CDR3 bases are TGTGCCAGCAGCCGAAGCTCCACATTGATGAACACTGAAGCTTTCTTT.

The V call is TRBV25-1, the J call TRBJ2-1; D is perhaps TRBD2 (6 bases). Trimming pared 4 bases from V and 6 bases from J, leaving 16 bases between. This CDR3 comprises 15 residues. Germline V gene sequence: CDR1 MGHDK, CDR2 SYGVNS. CDR3 residues: CASSAGERFVNEQFF. The CDR3 region has the DNA TGTGCCAGCAGTGCGGGGGAGAGGTTCGTCAATGAGCAGTTCTTC.